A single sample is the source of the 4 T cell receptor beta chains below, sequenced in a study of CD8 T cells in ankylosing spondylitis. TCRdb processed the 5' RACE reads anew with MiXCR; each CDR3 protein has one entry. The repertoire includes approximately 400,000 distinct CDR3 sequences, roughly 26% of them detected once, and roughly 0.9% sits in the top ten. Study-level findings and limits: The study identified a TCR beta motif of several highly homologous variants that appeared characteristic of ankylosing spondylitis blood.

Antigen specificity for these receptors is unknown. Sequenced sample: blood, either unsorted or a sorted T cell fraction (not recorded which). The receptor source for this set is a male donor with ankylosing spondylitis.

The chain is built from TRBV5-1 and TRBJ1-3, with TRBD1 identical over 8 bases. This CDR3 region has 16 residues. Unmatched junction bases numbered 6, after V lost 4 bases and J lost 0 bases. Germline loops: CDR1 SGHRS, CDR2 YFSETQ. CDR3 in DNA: TGCGCCAGCAGCGAAACAGGGGGAAGCTCTGGAAACACCATATATTTT. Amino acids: CASSETGGSSGNTIYF.

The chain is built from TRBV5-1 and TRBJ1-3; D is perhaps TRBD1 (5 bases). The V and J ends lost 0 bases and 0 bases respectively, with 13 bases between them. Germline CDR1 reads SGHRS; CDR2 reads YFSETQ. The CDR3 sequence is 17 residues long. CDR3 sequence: CASSLAPGTDSGNTIYF. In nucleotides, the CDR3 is TGCGCCAGCAGCTTGGCCCCCGGGACGGACTCTGGAAACACCATATATTTT.

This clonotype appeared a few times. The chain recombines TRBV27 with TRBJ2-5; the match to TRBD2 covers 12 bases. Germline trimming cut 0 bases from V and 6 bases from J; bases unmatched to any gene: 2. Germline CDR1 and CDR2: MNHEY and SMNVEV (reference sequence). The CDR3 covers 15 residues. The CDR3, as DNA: TGTGCCAGCAGTTTATCACTAGCGGGAGGACAGACCCAGTACTTC. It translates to CASSLSLAGGQTQYF.

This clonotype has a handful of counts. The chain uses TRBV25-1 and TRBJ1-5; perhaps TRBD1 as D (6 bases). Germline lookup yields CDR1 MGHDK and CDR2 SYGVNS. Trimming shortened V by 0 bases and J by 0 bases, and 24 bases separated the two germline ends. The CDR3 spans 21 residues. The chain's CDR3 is CASSEYPLRQERSNSNQPQHF. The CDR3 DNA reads TGTGCCAGCAGTGAATACCCATTGAGACAGGAACGAAGTAATAGCAATCAGCCCCAGCATTTT.